This TCR beta chain is drawn from a study of blood T cell repertoires in COVID-19. Study at large: COVID-19 samples, acute and convalescent, were from the United States, Italy and Spain. T cells, B-cell-depleted T cells, or PBMCs supplied cDNA or gDNA.

Under the authors' procedure: Amplification from reference gene primers served as the basis for estimated nucleated cell counts. TCRdb keeps only in-frame clones here, not all; method: immunoSEQ multiplex PCR. The V and J calls and the clone size are those of that table, but D and trimming were determined from the DNA. The sample consists of under 150,000 clones, roughly 69% of them appearing once. Trimming left V 9 bases short and J 5 bases short, with 25 bases between. Germline V gene sequence: CDR1 WSHSY, CDR2 SAAADI. CDR3 length: 16 amino acids. This clone has a handful of counts. The sequenced sample was peripheral blood. J is TRBJ2-5 and V is TRBV10-2, with a possible D match to TRBD2 (5 bases). The origin of this receptor is a woman aged 65 to 85 with acute or convalescent COVID-19. In DNA, the CDR3 is TGCGCCAGTAATACGCTCGGTTGGAGAGGGTCGGAGACCCAGTACTTC. Amino acids: CASNTLGWRGSETQYF.